Listed below are T cell receptor beta chains from one sample, sequenced in a study of T cells in Graves' hyperthyroidism and ophthalmopathy. Via MiXCR, TCRdb re-called the multiplex PCR reads, giving one row per CDR3 protein. The sample yields around 620,000 distinct CDR3 sequences, around 42% seen once. Sequencing was carried out using peripheral blood or thyroid tissue (not recorded which). Receptor source: an adult woman with Graves' disease, either hyperthyroidism or ophthalmopathy (not recorded which). Each CDR3 is given with its conserved first and last residue. The order of the fields is clone size, D gene, J gene, V gene, CDR3 protein, CDR3 DNA. The D gene is left open where the match is weak. Clone size, where shown, is once, few, many, or a class for clones that have expanded.

>-|TRBD1|TRBJ1-5|TRBV12-3/TRBV12-4
CASSEWDRSGEHF
TGTGCCAGCAGCGAGTGGGACAGGTCGGGTGAGCATTTT
>many|TRBD1|TRBJ1-2|TRBV20-1
CSAPPGTAPYGYTF
TGCAGTGCTCCGCCTGGGACAGCTCCCTATGGCTACACCTTC
>-|-|TRBJ2-6|TRBV12-3/TRBV12-4
CASHPPRF
TGTGCCAGCCACCCGCCGAGGTTC
>-|TRBD1|TRBJ2-7|TRBV10-3
CASRPADSGTGGYEQYF
TGTGCCTCCAGACCCGCGGACTCGGGGACAGGGGGCTACGAGCAGTACTTC
>-|-|TRBJ2-5|TRBV11-2
CASSLDPLSSGTGKTQYF
TGTGCCAGCAGCTTAGATCCCCTCAGCTCTGGAACGGGAAAGACCCAGTACTTC
>many|TRBD2|TRBJ2-7|TRBV5-1
CASSKSVSGSGYEQYF
TGCGCCAGCAGCAAATCGGTTAGCGGGAGCGGCTACGAGCAGTACTTC
>-|-|TRBJ2-2|TRBV7-9
CTSSMGGRELFF
TGTACCAGCAGTATGGGGGGAAGGGAGCTGTTTTTT
>many|TRBD1|TRBJ1-2|TRBV7-9
CASRGGQGAGYTF
TGTGCCAGCAGGGGAGGACAGGGGGCCGGCTACACCTTC
>-|-|TRBJ2-1|TRBV10-1
CASSVRDSHSEQFF
TGCGCCAGCAGTGTCCGGGACTCACATAGTGAGCAGTTCTTC
>-|TRBD1|TRBJ2-6|TRBV4-1
CASSQLGTAASGANVQTF
TGCGCCAGCAGCCAACTCGGGACAGCCGCTTCTGGGGCCAACGTCCAGACTTTC
>many|TRBD1|TRBJ1-5|TRBV7-8
CASNHATGGSNQPQHF
TGTGCCAGCAACCACGCGACAGGGGGAAGCAATCAGCCCCAGCATTTT
>-|-|TRBJ2-7|TRBV10-3
CAISEMAGPGNEQYF
TGTGCCATCAGTGAGATGGCAGGGCCTGGAAACGAGCAGTACTTC
>-|-|TRBJ2-7|TRBV20-1
CSARVPRSSYEQYF
TGCAGTGCTAGAGTCCCGCGCAGCTCCTACGAGCAGTACTTC
>many|TRBD1|TRBJ1-1|TRBV2
CASSEQGADTEAFF
TGTGCCAGCAGTGAACAGGGGGCGGACACTGAAGCTTTCTTT
>few|-|TRBJ1-1|TRBV11-2
CASSLRAVSEAFF
TGTGCCAGCAGCTTACGGGCAGTCTCTGAAGCTTTCTTT
>-|-|TRBJ2-3|TRBV7-9
CASQGTDTQYF
TGTGCCAGCCAAGGCACAGATACGCAGTATTTT
>-|TRBD1|TRBJ1-3|TRBV9
CASSLDRDGNTIYF
TGTGCCAGCAGCTTGGACAGGGACGGTAACACCATATATTTT
>many|-|TRBJ2-5|TRBV29-1
CSVGGEVLQETQYF
TGCAGCGTTGGGGGAGAGGTTTTACAAGAGACCCAGTACTTC
>-|TRBD2|TRBJ2-7|TRBV10-3
CAISDRTSGYEQYF
TGTGCCATCAGTGACCGGACTAGCGGCTACGAGCAGTACTTC
>many|TRBD2|TRBJ2-7|TRBV13
CASSSGLAGVHEQYF
TGTGCCAGCAGCTCCGGACTAGCGGGAGTCCACGAGCAGTACTTC
>-|-|TRBJ1-1|TRBV6-2/TRBV6-3
CASSKATDMNTEAFF
TGTGCCAGCAGTAAAGCGACAGATATGAACACTGAAGCTTTCTTT
>once|-|TRBJ2-2|TRBV5-1
CASSLDQGRGTGELFF
TGCGCCAGCAGCTTGGATCAGGGGAGAGGCACCGGGGAGCTGTTTTTT
>-|-|TRBJ2-2|TRBV20-1
CSAEPRDIRTGELFF
TGCAGTGCCGAGCCCCGGGACATTCGAACCGGGGAGCTGTTTTTT
>-|-|TRBJ1-5|TRBV4-1
CASSHSEETQHF
TGCGCCAGCAGCCACTCGGAAGAGACCCAGCATTTT
>many|-|TRBJ2-2|TRBV15
CATSRDLGAVGSGELFF
TGTGCCACCAGCAGAGATTTGGGGGCAGTTGGGTCCGGGGAGCTGTTTTTT
>-|TRBD1|TRBJ1-5|TRBV29-1
CSVADRGDQPQHF
TGCAGCGTTGCCGACAGGGGGGATCAGCCCCAGCATTTT
>-|-|TRBJ2-7|TRBV6-1
CASSARDKISYEQYF
TGTGCCAGCAGTGCAAGGGACAAAATCTCCTACGAGCAGTACTTC
>many|-|TRBJ1-2|TRBV27
CASSPTEAIYYGYTF
TGTGCCAGCAGCCCAACGGAAGCGATTTACTATGGCTACACCTTC
>many|TRBD1|TRBJ2-2|TRBV7-9
CASSLGQSDTGELFF
TGTGCCAGCAGCCTGGGACAGAGTGACACCGGGGAGCTGTTTTTT